This passage covers 25 T cell receptor beta chains from one sample sequenced in a study of PD-L1 blockade in urothelial cancer. Time point in this sample: pretreatment peripheral blood. Sequencing was performed with immunoSEQ multiplex PCR; in TCRdb, only in-frame clones are kept and a portion is missing. This sample carries about 85,000 clones, under 90% of them seen once, and the ten largest clones take about an eighth. This sample comprised PBMCs, obtained around atezolizumab (anti-PD-L1) treatment. These receptor sequences come from a man aged 55 to 69 with urothelial cancer.

The chain carries TRBV7-2 and TRBJ1-1, with a possible D match to TRBD1 (5 bases). V lost 2 bases, J lost 4 bases, and 8 bases lay in between. This CDR3 comprises 13 residues. CDR1 and CDR2 from the germline V gene are SGHTA and FQGNSA. The CDR3 region is CASSLLGGTEAFF. CDR3 nucleotide sequence: TGTGCCAGCAGCTTATTGGGGGGCACTGAAGCTTTCTTT.

The chain combines TRBV2 with TRBJ2-7; D perhaps matches TRBD2 (6 bases). CDR1 and CDR2 from the germline V gene are SNHLY and FYNNEI. This CDR3 spans 14 amino acids. V lost 6 bases, J lost 4 bases, and 16 bases lay in between. CDR3 protein: CASSVYRDFYEQYF. CDR3 bases: TGTGCCAGCAGCGTTTACCGGGACTTTTACGAGCAGTACTTC.

This rearrangement joins TRBV7-8 to TRBJ2-6, with 10 bases fitting TRBD1. This CDR3 comprises 18 residues. Unmatched junction bases numbered 9, after V lost 3 bases and J lost 4 bases. From germline, CDR1 is SGHVS and CDR2 FQNEAQ. The CDR3 reads CASSFGTGVTLGANVLTF. CDR3 nucleotide sequence: TGTGCCAGCAGCTTCGGGACAGGGGTTACGTTAGGGGCCAACGTCCTGACTTTC.

This chain connects TRBV9 to TRBJ1-2, with unresolved D. This CDR3 has 13 amino acids. Trimming cost V 2 bases and J 1 base, with 6 bases left between them. The germline CDR1 and CDR2 sequences are SGDLS and YYNGEE. The CDR3: CASSVSDNYGYTF. In DNA, the CDR3 is TGTGCCAGCAGCGTCAGTGATAACTATGGCTACACCTTC.

This clone has just one count. The chain joins TRBV4-3 to TRBJ2-7, with 11 positions matching TRBD2. J was trimmed by 2 bases and V by 2 bases; bases with no gene match: 5. Germline CDR1 LGHNA, CDR2 YSLEER. The CDR3 is made up of 16 amino acids. The CDR3 reads CASSQLIAGGTYEQYF. The CDR3 nucleotides read TGCGCCAGCAGCCAACTTATAGCGGGAGGGACCTACGAGCAGTACTTC.

This clone was found a few times. V usage is TRBV30 and J usage is TRBJ2-2; no definite D call. The V gene lost 5 bases and the J gene lost 2 bases, with 6 bases spanning the gap. Germline V lookup: CDR1 GTSNPN, CDR2 SVGIG (reference sequence). The CDR3 length is 12 residues. The CDR3 nucleotides are TGTGCCTGGTCAAGCAACACCGGGGAGCTGTTTTTT. Amino acids: CAWSSNTGELFF.

The chain combines TRBV30 with TRBJ2-5; 8 nucleotides align to TRBD1. Germline V gene data show CDR1 as GTSNPN and CDR2 as SVGIG (reference sequence). The CDR3 covers 12 residues. V trimming: 5 bases; J trimming: 1 base; junction bases outside the gene matches: 0. CDR3 DNA: TGTGCCTGGGGACAGGGCCAAGAGACCCAGTACTTC. Translated: CAWGQGQETQYF.

This clone was counted a few times. The V gene is TRBV5-4, the J gene TRBJ2-2, with a possible D match to TRBD1 (6 bases). Per the germline V gene, CDR1 is SGHNT and CDR2 is YYREEE (reference sequence). The CDR3 length is 14 residues. V was clipped by 4 bases and J by 3 bases, with 10 bases between them. The CDR3 reads CASSPTGDTGELFF. CDR3 DNA: TGTGCCAGCAGCCCGACAGGAGACACCGGGGAGCTGTTTTTT.

The V and J genes are TRBV9 and TRBJ2-7; D not resolved. CDR1 is SGDLS, CDR2 YYNGEE, per germline. This CDR3 contains 17 residues. Trimming cost V 4 bases and J 0 bases, with 20 bases left between them. CDR3 bases: TGTGCCAGCAGCCCCAGTGCAAGCGCGTCCTACTCCTACGAGCAGTACTTC. Protein sequence: CASSPSASASYSYEQYF.

The chain carries TRBV10-2 and TRBJ1-5, with no clear D. The CDR3 has 12 residues. CDR1 WSHSY and CDR2 SAAADI come from the germline V gene. V lost 2 bases to trimming and J lost 4 bases, with 3 bases between them. As DNA, the CDR3 is TGCGCCAGCAGTGAGCCGAATCAGCCCCAGCATTTT. Amino acid sequence: CASSEPNQPQHF.

This chain uses TRBV15 with TRBJ1-2; TRBD1 matches 7 bases. The CDR3 totals 14 residues. CDR1 LNHNV and CDR2 YYDKDF come from the germline V gene (reference sequence). V dropped 3 bases and J dropped 3; count of bases not matched to a gene: 4. CDR3 DNA: TGTGCCACCAGCAGGGGTGACAGGGACTATGGCTACACCTTC. Its translation is CATSRGDRDYGYTF.

This chain links TRBV2 with TRBJ1-1; the D is unclear. V was pared by 8 bases and J by 7 bases, with 17 bases between. This CDR3 comprises 13 residues. Per the germline V gene, CDR1 is SNHLY and CDR2 is FYNNEI. The CDR3 loop is CASGGFQAGEAFF. CDR3 DNA: TGTGCCAGCGGTGGATTTCAGGCCGGTGAAGCTTTCTTT.

V usage is TRBV5-1 and J usage is TRBJ2-1; 7 nucleotides line up with TRBD2. The CDR3 length is 15 residues. CDR1 is SGHRS and CDR2 is YFSETQ in the germline V gene. V lost 0 bases to trimming and J lost 4 bases; unmatched junction nucleotides: 4. The CDR3 is CASSLGTSRYNEQFF. For the CDR3, the DNA is TGCGCCAGCAGCTTGGGGACTAGTCGGTACAATGAGCAGTTCTTC.

A few counts support this clone. The chain's CDR3 is CASSLMAGGSTEAFF. DNA for the CDR3: TGCGCCAGCAGCTTGATGGCGGGGGGTAGCACTGAAGCTTTCTTT. The chain has TRBV5-1 and TRBJ1-1, with TRBD1 as a possible D gene (5 bases). CDR1 is SGHRS and CDR2 is YFSETQ in the germline V gene. Between the trimmed V and J ends, which lost 1 base and 4 bases, there was a span of 14 bases. CDR3 length equals 15 residues.

V usage is TRBV29-1 and J usage is TRBJ1-2; D perhaps matches TRBD1 (6 bases). CDR3 length equals 13 residues. The germline V and J ends were trimmed by 4 bases and 4 bases, with 13 bases remaining between them. Germline CDR1 SQVTM, CDR2 ANQGSEA. The CDR3 bases are TGCAGCGTTGGGGTGGCAGGGGCCTATGGCTACACCTTC. This translates into CSVGVAGAYGYTF. Full variable domain (outside the CDR3, taken from reference TRBV29-1 and TRBJ1-2): SAVISQKPSRDICQRGTSLTIQCQVDSQVTMMFWYRQQPGQSLTLIATANQGSEATYESGFVIDKFPISRPNLTFSTLTVSNMSPEDSSIYLCSVGVAGAYGYTFGSGTRLTVV.

The table lists this clone with a few counts. The chain carries TRBV4-2 and TRBJ1-6, with D possibly TRBD1 on 5 matching bases. Germline V lookup: CDR1 LGHNA, CDR2 YNFKEQ. With 0 bases removed from V and 6 bases from J, the gap between germline ends came to 15 bases. CDR3 length: 17 residues. This CDR3 reads CASSQDSKDTSNSPLHF. The CDR3 DNA follows: TGTGCCAGCAGCCAAGATTCGAAGGACACCTCTAATTCACCCCTCCACTTT.

The rearrangement links TRBV28 to TRBJ1-2; D uncertain. Germline CDR1 MDHEN, CDR2 SYDVKM. The V gene lost 4 bases and the J gene lost 4 bases, with 13 bases spanning the gap. The CDR3 runs 14 residues. The CDR3 nucleotides read TGTGCCAGCAGTTCCACCGACGGGATCTATGGCTACACCTTC. Encoded protein: CASSSTDGIYGYTF.

The rearrangement links TRBV9 to TRBJ1-1, with D tentatively TRBD1 (5 bases). Trimming took 4 bases from V and 1 from J, leaving 8 bases between them. Germline-derived CDR1 and CDR2 are SGDLS and YYNGEE. CDR3 length: 13 amino acids. The CDR3 DNA follows: TGTGCCAGCAGCCGGACACCGAACACTGAAGCTTTCTTT. This encodes CASSRTPNTEAFF.

This clone has just one count. The rearrangement uses TRBV30 and TRBJ2-3; 7 nucleotides match TRBD1. V dropped 5 bases and J dropped 6; count of bases not matched to a gene: 11. Germline V CDR1 and CDR2: GTSNPN, SVGIG (reference sequence). The CDR3 runs to 14 residues. Here the CDR3 reads CAWDREIRVDTQYF. CDR3 bases: TGTGCCTGGGACAGGGAGATTCGAGTGGATACGCAGTATTTT.

The chain joins TRBV7-9 to TRBJ2-7; TRBD1 agrees at 8 bases. The CDR3 runs 13 residues. Trimming cost V 5 bases and J 2 bases; bases outside gene matches: 2. CDR1 and CDR2 (germline): SEHNR, FQNEAQ (reference sequence). The CDR3 loop is CASSNRGAYEQYF. DNA of the CDR3: TGTGCCAGCAGCAACAGGGGGGCCTACGAGCAGTACTTC.

The V call is TRBV18, the J call TRBJ1-1; no clear D. In germline, CDR1 is KGHSH, CDR2 LQKENI. The CDR3 is 14 amino acids. Deletions cut 2 bases from V and 1 base from J, with 8 bases between. The CDR3 region has the DNA TGTGCCAGCTCACCAGCGACACAGAACACTGAAGCTTTCTTT. Translating gives CASSPATQNTEAFF.

The chain links TRBV2 to TRBJ1-2; D may be TRBD1 (6 bases). Looked up from germline, CDR1 is SNHLY and CDR2 is FYNNEI. The V end was cut by 9 bases, the J end by 1 base, with 18 bases between. CDR3 length equals 15 residues. CDR3 residues: CASFDPGELNYGYTF. CDR3 coding DNA: TGTGCCAGTTTCGATCCAGGGGAGCTTAACTATGGCTACACCTTC.

The V gene is TRBV11-3, the J gene TRBJ2-1; D might be TRBD1 (6 bases). With 5 bases removed from V and 9 bases from J, the gap between germline ends came to 14 bases. The CDR3 spans 13 residues. Germline loops: CDR1 SGHNT, CDR2 YENEEA. CDR3 sequence (DNA): TGTGCCAGCAGCGAAGGACAGTTTCCTGAGCAGTTCTTC. Amino acids: CASSEGQFPEQFF. The full variable domain, in which reference TRBV11-3 and TRBJ2-1 provide the parts outside the CDR3, is EAGVVQSPRYKIIEKKQPVAFWCNPISGHNTLYWYLQNLGQGPELLIRYENEEAVDDSQLPKDRFSAERLKGVDSTLKIQPAELGDSAVYLCASSEGQFPEQFFGPGTRLTVL.

V and J are TRBV4-3 and TRBJ1-4; 9 bases agree with TRBD1. V was pared by 0 bases and J by 7 bases, with 0 bases of the junction left unmatched. CDR3 length equals 14 residues. The germline V gene encodes CDR1 LGHNA and CDR2 YSLEER. The CDR3 is CASSQEGQGEKLFF. As DNA, the CDR3 is TGCGCCAGCAGCCAAGAGGGACAGGGTGAAAAACTGTTTTTT.

V is TRBV19 and J is TRBJ1-5, with D possibly being TRBD1 (6 bases). Germline V gene data show CDR1 as LNHDA and CDR2 as SQIVND (reference sequence). The V and J ends lost 7 bases and 0 bases respectively, with 19 bases between them. The CDR3 has 17 amino acids. CDR3 in DNA: TGTGCCAGTAAGGTGGCAGGGGCCACGAGTAGCAATCAGCCCCAGCATTTT. It codes for CASKVAGATSSNQPQHF.